This T cell receptor beta chain was sequenced during a study of metastatic and nonmetastatic thyroid tumors. With MiXCR, TCRdb reprocessed the PCR reads. The repertoire holds over 15,000 clones, 29% seen once, with over 10% in the top ten. The table lists this clone with many counts. All patients were untreated before thyroid surgery. Germline V gene lookup returns CDR1 DFQATT and CDR2 SNEGSKA (reference sequence). J was trimmed by 2 bases and V by 0 bases; bases with no gene match: 9. The CDR3 totals 17 residues. The source material was tumor tissue. The chain carries TRBV20-1 and TRBJ2-7; 11 nucleotides align to TRBD2. This TCR derives from a female donor with papillary thyroid cancer or a benign thyroid nodule (not recorded which). Some clones in this sample may be carry-over from other donors' samples. For the CDR3, the DNA is TGCAGTGCTAGAGAGGGACATAGCGGGAGGGTGACCTACGAGCAGTACTTC. It encodes CSAREGHSGRVTYEQYF.